This TCR beta chain was captured in a study of blood T cells in healthy people across ages (dated by TCRdb to between 2015 and 2016). General notes on the study: In model experiments, roughly one uniquely barcoded TCR beta cDNA molecule per two T cells was captured by template switching. Using deep sequencing normalized with unique cDNA molecular identifiers, the study measured how TCR beta repertoire diversity changes with age. The donors were divided into four age groups: young (average approximately 17 years), middle-aged (approximately 42), aged (approximately 62) and long-lived (more than 75). To avoid experimental bias, donors of different ages were spread randomly across the sequencing lanes. Using the same blood draw, the study looked at two additional independent replicas of 1 million unique cDNA reads for two donors, one aged 18 to 30 and the other aged 80 or older. Study-wide conclusions, independent of this receptor: Because donor CMV infection status was unknown, age-related changes in expanded clonotypes were potentially confounded. Estimates of total diversity based on one million sequenced T cells were regarded as lower bounds and as underestimates. Compared with the aged group, the long-lived group had more naive CD4+ T cells, fewer expanded clones and increased TCR diversity, suggesting age selection. Since profiling was done on bulk unsorted PBMCs, naive and antigen-experienced compartments could not be conclusively compared. A strong correlation was found between observed TCR beta diversity and the percentage of naive T cells measured by flow cytometry. Observed TCR beta diversity per million T cells fell roughly linearly with age, and a significant reduction was already apparent by age about 38.

The receptor library was made with 5' RACE. The sample was run on an Illumina HiSeq 2500. The second PCR ran for about 6 to 11 cycles and used a J-beta primer mix along with a sample-barcoded 5' primer. A template-switch 5' adaptor carrying 12 random nucleotides introduced a unique molecular identifier onto each TCR beta cDNA molecule. Each sample yielded at least 2.5 million CDR3-containing paired-end reads. First-strand cDNA was synthesized from all RNA with the Mint cDNA synthesis kit, primed by a TRBC-specific oligonucleotide. After uracil-DNA glycosylase treatment, a first 18-cycle PCR used universal primers M1SS and BC2_uni_R on all cDNA. The paper's processing steps were these. Each sample was normalized by randomly selecting 1 million high-quality reads, each carrying a distinct molecular identifier. Reads with shared molecular identifiers were discarded instead of being binned into consensus sequences. MiTCR, with a Q25 quality threshold and the strictest error-elimination algorithm, was used for CDR3 identification, clonotype clustering and error correction. A nonparametric unseen species model using Euler transformation provided a lower-bound estimate of total TCR beta diversity. The raw public reads went through TCRdb reprocessing: fastp at Q25, MiXCR clone calling, in-frame beta chains kept. Identical CDR3 proteins give one entry, which carries the most common genes and DNA. TCRdb, rather than the study authors, made the V and J calls. This sample holds about 900,000 distinct CDR3 sequences; approximately 49% were observed only once. The ten biggest clones cover roughly 13% of the sample.

To note about this clonotype: There is no known antigen for this receptor. The sample holds no much larger clone one base away, and base qualities are not on file.

CDR1 and CDR2, looked up from the germline V gene (reference sequence), are SEHNR and FQNEAQ. The germline V and J ends show losses of 1 base and 5 bases respectively, and no gene match explains 7 bases of the junction. The CDR3 measures 16 amino acids from cysteine to phenylalanine. Just CDR3 DNA is preserved here, 48 bases in frame from base 1. The donors were under 40 Caucasian individuals from Russia, aged roughly 6 to 90 years, who were systemically healthy. Each donor gave approximately 9.3 milliliters of peripheral blood, collected into EDTA-treated Vacutainer tubes. PBMCs were isolated by Ficoll-Paque density-gradient centrifugation, with at least 7 million obtained per sample. Trizol reagent was used to extract total RNA from the PBMCs, yielding at least 6 micrograms per sample. For every donor, flow cytometry on a PBMC aliquot measured the percentage of naive CD45RAhigh/CD27high T cells.

The rearrangement combines TRBV7-9 with TRBJ2-3; 9 bases in between match TRBD1. The sample taken for sequencing was blood. The receptor was derived from a man aged 30 to 45 in good health. The nucleotide sequence reads as follows: TGTGCCAGCAGCTTAGGAGGGACAGGGTTCGGAGATACGCAGTATTTT. It translates as CASSLGGTGFGDTQYF.